This entry concerns a single T cell receptor (beta chain). A much larger clone sits a single nucleotide away, making a read error possible. This record belongs to a study of read filtering for tumor transcriptome and immune sequencing. This library used 300 to 450 ng RNA and molecular barcoded adaptors spanning alpha/delta and beta/gamma chains. TCRdb re-derived calls from the reads in MiXCR, one entry per CDR3 protein. The sample carries around 130,000 distinct CDR3 sequences, over 10% recorded once. CDR3 length equals 15 residues. V lost 4 bases, J lost 4 bases, and 9 bases stayed unmatched. Per germline, CDR1 ENHRY and CDR2 SYGVKD.

The chain recombines TRBV10-3 with TRBJ2-7; TRBD2 matches at 8 bases. The sequence was obtained from a donor at least 40 years old with multiple myeloma. The sequencing sample was made of a population of CD138-negative cells sorted from bone marrow. The chain's CDR3 is CAISGAAGGQYEQYF. The CDR3 coding sequence is TGTGCCATCAGTGGGGCGGCGGGGGGTCAGTACGAGCAGTACTTC.